Shown below are 27 T cell receptor beta chains from a single sample sequenced in a study of T cell changes during pregnancy in multiple sclerosis. Profiling relied on immunoSEQ multiplex PCR, and the TCRdb table lists in-frame clones only, not all of them. The table includes more than 65,000 clones, around nine tenths detected once. The starting material was CD4+ T cells from peripheral blood mononuclear cells, obtained before pregnancy. The source of these receptors is a female donor with multiple sclerosis, enrolled in a pregnancy study.

This clone has a single count. This chain joins TRBV6-6 and TRBJ2-2, with 7 bases aligning to TRBD1. Trimming cost V 6 bases and J 5 bases; bases outside gene matches: 3. This CDR3 is 13 amino acids long. Germline V gene lookup returns CDR1 MNHNY and CDR2 SVGAGI (reference sequence). Here the CDR3 DNA reads TGTGCCAGCAGGGGACAGTCTACCGGGGAGCTGTTTTTT. Residues: CASRGQSTGELFF.

The CDR3 region is CSVAQGDRVNQPQHF. The CDR3 region has the DNA TGCAGCGTTGCGCAGGGGGACCGGGTCAATCAGCCCCAGCATTTT. This rearrangement joins TRBV29-1 to TRBJ1-5; 7 bases are a match to TRBD1. The CDR3 is made up of 15 amino acids. The ends lost 4 bases at V and 3 bases at J; junction bases unmatched: 9. Germline V lookup: CDR1 SQVTM, CDR2 ANQGSEA.

The chain uses TRBV5-1 and TRBJ1-1; 8 bases agree with TRBD1. After removal of 6 bases from V and 11 bases from J, the junction contained 9 bases not matched to a gene. Germline values: CDR1 SGHRS, CDR2 YFSETQ. The CDR3 consists of 12 residues. The CDR3 coding sequence is TGCGCCAGCACCCCAGACAGGGGAACGGCTTTCTTT. It translates to CASTPDRGTAFF.

This chain connects TRBV5-4 to TRBJ1-1, with D hard to call. Germline V gene lookup returns CDR1 SGHNT and CDR2 YYREEE (reference sequence). The CDR3 contains 13 residues. The V and J ends lost 3 bases and 1 base respectively, with 7 bases between them. The CDR3 sequence is CASSYRRNTEAFF. The CDR3 DNA reads TGTGCCAGCAGCTACCGGAGGAACACTGAAGCTTTCTTT.

V and J are TRBV11-1 and TRBJ2-7; 11 bases are shared with TRBD1. CDR3 length: 13 residues. Per germline, CDR1 SGHAT and CDR2 FQDESV (reference sequence). Losses at the gene ends were 3 bases for V and 8 bases for J; bases not matched to a gene: 3. CDR3 DNA: TGTGCCAGCAGCTTGGGACAGGGGGTAAAGCAGTACTTC. It encodes CASSLGQGVKQYF. Filled out from reference TRBV11-1 and TRBJ2-7, the complete variable domain reads EAEVAQSPRYKITEKSQAVAFWCDPISGHATLYWYRQILGQGPELLVQFQDESVVDDSQLPKDRFSAERLKGVDSTLKIQPAELGDSAMYLCASSLGQGVKQYFGPGTRLTVT.

This clone came up once. Other DNA variants within this sample encode the same CDR3. J is TRBJ1-6 and V is TRBV6-1; D possibly corresponds to TRBD1 (6 bases). The CDR3 contains 14 residues. Trimming took 3 bases from V and 10 from J, leaving 13 bases between them. Per germline, CDR1 MNHNS and CDR2 SASEGT. This chain's CDR3 is CASSEGGARSPLHF. Written as DNA, the CDR3 is TGTGCCAGCAGTGAGGGGGGGGCCAGATCACCCCTCCACTTT.

The V gene is TRBV5-7, the J gene TRBJ1-1, with D tentatively TRBD1 (5 bases). TRBV5-7 is an ORF for which the function is uncertain. V was trimmed by 6 bases and J by 1 base, leaving 16 bases between them. The CDR3 length is 15 residues. The CDR3 protein is CASTEQALTNTEAFF. CDR3 nucleotide sequence: TGTGCCAGCACCGAACAGGCACTCACGAACACTGAAGCTTTCTTT.

The chain has TRBV9 and TRBJ2-3, with D possibly TRBD1 on 6 matching bases. Per germline, CDR1 SGDLS and CDR2 YYNGEE. V was clipped by 0 bases and J by 2 bases, with 19 bases between them. CDR3 length: 18 amino acids. In nucleotides, the CDR3 is TGTGCCAGCAGCGTAGGTATATCGGGGACAAGACTCACAGATACGCAGTATTTT. It encodes CASSVGISGTRLTDTQYF. Full variable domain (outside the CDR3, taken from reference TRBV9 and TRBJ2-3): DSGVTQTPKHLITATGQRVTLRCSPRSGDLSVYWYQQSLDQGLQFLIQYYNGEERAKGNILERFSAQQFPDLHSELNLSSLELGDSALYFCASSVGISGTRLTDTQYFGPGTRLTVL.

This chain joins TRBV27 and TRBJ1-6; a weak D match, TRBD1 (6 bases). V gave up 7 bases and J gave up 6 bases, with 13 bases separating them. The V gene's germline CDR1 is MNHEY and CDR2 SMNVEV (reference sequence). The CDR3 spans 14 residues. The CDR3 DNA follows: TGTGCCAGCAACCGACAGGCGAGTAATTCACCCCTCCACTTT. This encodes CASNRQASNSPLHF.

The chain combines TRBV11-2 with TRBJ1-1; no reliable D call. Germline lookup yields CDR1 SGHAT and CDR2 FQNNGV. This CDR3 is 14 amino acids long. V gave up 6 bases and J gave up 2 bases, with 13 bases separating them. The CDR3 nucleotides read TGTGCCAGCAGGCGACCGGGAGCAAACACTGAAGCTTTCTTT. Residues: CASRRPGANTEAFF.

In its sample, this clone was seen once. The chain uses TRBV5-1 and TRBJ2-1; 10 nucleotides agree with TRBD2. From germline, CDR1 is SGHRS and CDR2 YFSETQ. V lost 2 bases and J lost 3; bases outside the gene matches: 2. The CDR3 loop spans 15 amino acids. CDR3 loop: CASSFGLAVYNEQFF. The DNA for the CDR3 is TGCGCCAGCAGCTTCGGACTAGCGGTCTACAATGAGCAGTTCTTC.

The gene calls are TRBV6-6 and TRBJ1-2; the D gene is possibly TRBD1 (5 bases). This CDR3 has 13 amino acids. CDR1 and CDR2 (germline): MNHNY, SVGAGI (reference sequence). Between the trimmed V and J ends, which lost 5 bases and 6 bases, there was a span of 13 bases. The CDR3 is CASSTTELDGYTF. DNA of the CDR3: TGTGCCAGCAGTACGACAGAACTGGATGGCTACACCTTC.

The chain uses TRBV29-1 and TRBJ1-4; maybe TRBD1 (6 bases). Trimming took 6 bases from V and 8 from J, leaving 13 bases between them. Germline CDR1 SQVTM, CDR2 ANQGSEA. The length of the CDR3 is 12 residues. Here the CDR3 DNA reads TGCAGCGTCTCCGGGACAAAGGAAAAACTGTTTTTT. Its translation: CSVSGTKEKLFF.

This sequence joins TRBV5-1 and TRBJ1-5, with 8 nucleotides matching TRBD1. V shed 0 bases, J shed 3 bases, and the junction held 2 bases outside the gene matches. Germline CDR1 is SGHRS and CDR2 is YFSETQ. The CDR3 sequence is 15 residues long. DNA of the CDR3: TGCGCCAGCAGCTTGGGGGACAGGAACAATCAGCCCCAGCATTTT. Its translation is CASSLGDRNNQPQHF.

As DNA, the CDR3 is TGTGCCAGCAGCTTAGTAGGGACTAGGGACGAGCAGTACTTC. Its translation: CASSLVGTRDEQYF. V and J are TRBV11-2 and TRBJ2-7, with TRBD2 identical over 8 bases. Trimming cost V 1 base and J 5 bases; bases outside gene matches: 4. CDR3 size: 14 residues. Germline assignment: CDR1 SGHAT and CDR2 FQNNGV.

As concerns this clone: At the DNA level, this CDR3 is encoded by other sequences in the same sample as well. The chain couples TRBV5-6 to TRBJ2-7; weak D call: TRBD1 (5 bases). The CDR3 has 14 residues. The V gene lost 2 bases and the J gene lost 4 bases, with 13 bases spanning the gap. Per the germline V gene, CDR1 is SGHDT and CDR2 is YYEEEE. CDR3 DNA sequence: TGTGCCAGCAGCTTTTCGCAGGGCGGTTACGAGCAGTACTTC. Protein: CASSFSQGGYEQYF.

CDR3 in amino acids: CASSGGGGEQFF. CDR3 nucleotides: TGTGCCAGCAGTGGGGGAGGTGGTGAGCAGTTCTTC. The chain has TRBV11-2 and TRBJ2-1, with D possibly TRBD2 on 6 matching bases. Trimming took off 6 bases at V and 9 bases at J, with 12 bases between the two ends. The CDR3 extends over 12 amino acids. Germline loops: CDR1 SGHAT, CDR2 FQNNGV.

The genes are TRBV5-5 and TRBJ1-2; possibly TRBD1 for D (5 bases). The ends were cut back, 0 bases at V and 5 bases at J, with 8 bases in the middle. The germline V gene encodes CDR1 SGHKS and CDR2 YYEKEE (reference sequence). The CDR3 is 13 residues long. The CDR3 DNA reads as TGTGCCAGCAGCTTGGACGGGGGATATGGCTACACCTTC. It is translated as CASSLDGGYGYTF.

The rearrangement joins TRBV15 to TRBJ2-1; 15 bases map to TRBD2. CDR1 is LNHNV, CDR2 YYDKDF, per germline (reference sequence). The trim removed 3 bases at V and 0 bases at J, leaving 9 bases unmatched. The CDR3 length is 20 residues. The CDR3, as DNA: TGTGCCACCAGCAGGGTCGGGACTAGCGGGGGGCCTAGCTCCTACAATGAGCAGTTCTTC. It encodes CATSRVGTSGGPSSYNEQFF.

The V call is TRBV27, the J call TRBJ1-3, with D perhaps matching TRBD1 (6 bases). Germline CDR1 and CDR2: MNHEY and SMNVEV (reference sequence). V was trimmed by 6 bases and J by 1 base, leaving 16 bases between them. The CDR3 has 16 residues. Here the CDR3 reads CASRGRGESSGNTIYF. The CDR3 DNA sequence: TGTGCCAGCAGGGGGAGGGGGGAATCATCTGGAAACACCATATATTTT.

The chain is built from TRBV6-1 and TRBJ1-4; 7 nucleotides line up with TRBD1. V gave up 6 bases and J gave up 5 bases; unmatched junction bases: 6. This CDR3 has 14 residues. CDR1 is MNHNS, CDR2 SASEGT, per germline. In DNA, the CDR3 is TGTGCCAGCAGGGGGACAGCATACAATGAAAAACTGTTTTTT. It is translated as CASRGTAYNEKLFF.

This sequence joins TRBV27 and TRBJ2-3, with 8 bases fitting TRBD2. The CDR3 contains 16 residues. V lost 4 bases to trimming and J lost 5 bases; unmatched junction nucleotides: 11. Germline V gene lookup returns CDR1 MNHEY and CDR2 SMNVEV (reference sequence). The CDR3 is CASSSLWREARDTQYF. For the CDR3, the DNA is TGTGCCAGCAGTTCTCTCTGGCGGGAGGCGAGAGATACGCAGTATTTT.

V and J are TRBV10-3 and TRBJ1-6, with TRBD1 as a possible D gene (6 bases). CDR3 size: 14 residues. V was trimmed by 5 bases and J by 5 bases, leaving 10 bases between them. CDR1 is ENHRY, CDR2 SYGVKD, per germline. CDR3 DNA: TGTGCCATCAGTTCTGGACAGAATAATTCACCCCTCCACTTT. The encoded protein is CAISSGQNNSPLHF.

The chain employs TRBV27 and TRBJ2-5; possible D gene TRBD2, 6 bases. CDR1 and CDR2 (germline): MNHEY, SMNVEV (reference sequence). This CDR3 is 14 amino acids long. With 11 bases removed from V and 4 bases from J, the gap between germline ends came to 20 bases. CDR3 DNA sequence: TGTGCCTCGGGAGATCCGAGATCTGGAGAGACCCAGTACTTC. Translated: CASGDPRSGETQYF.

This chain uses TRBV7-2 with TRBJ2-3, with 7 bases that match TRBD2. The CDR3 is made up of 17 amino acids. Per the germline V gene, CDR1 is SGHTA and CDR2 is FQGNSA. After removal of 4 bases from V and 0 bases from J, the junction contained 10 bases not matched to a gene. In DNA, the CDR3 is TGTGCCAGCAGCTCCCTGTGGGGGGGTGGAAGCACAGATACGCAGTATTTT. Residues: CASSSLWGGGSTDTQYF.

This clone has a single count. In DNA, the CDR3 is TGTGCCAGCACCCCTAGCGGCCTCTACAATGAGCAGTTCTTC. This gives the protein CASTPSGLYNEQFF. The chain combines TRBV13 with TRBJ2-1; 7 bases are a match to TRBD2. The ends lost 7 bases at V and 3 bases at J; junction bases unmatched: 6. CDR3 length: 14 residues. In germline, CDR1 is PRHDT, CDR2 FYEKMQ (reference sequence).

The chain combines TRBV5-4 with TRBJ1-2; the match to TRBD1 covers 9 bases. The length of the CDR3 is 15 residues. V dropped 3 bases and J dropped 4; count of bases not matched to a gene: 7. Germline V gene lookup returns CDR1 SGHNT and CDR2 YYREEE (reference sequence). The CDR3 is CASSSLRDRAYGYTF. Here the CDR3 DNA reads TGTGCCAGCAGCTCACTCCGGGACAGGGCCTATGGCTACACCTTC.